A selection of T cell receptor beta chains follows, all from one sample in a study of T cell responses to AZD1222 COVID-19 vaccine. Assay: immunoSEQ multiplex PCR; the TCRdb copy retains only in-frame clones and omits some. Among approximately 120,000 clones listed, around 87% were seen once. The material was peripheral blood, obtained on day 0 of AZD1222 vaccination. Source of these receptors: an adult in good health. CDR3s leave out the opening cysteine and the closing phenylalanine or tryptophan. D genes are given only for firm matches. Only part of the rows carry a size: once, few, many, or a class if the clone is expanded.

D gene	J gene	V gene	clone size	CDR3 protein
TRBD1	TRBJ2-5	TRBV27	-	ASSLGQGDSETQY
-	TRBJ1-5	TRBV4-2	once	ASSQDKGTNQPQH
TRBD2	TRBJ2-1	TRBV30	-	AWRIGLVGSEQF
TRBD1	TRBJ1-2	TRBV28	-	ASSLVVGTGVFEGYT
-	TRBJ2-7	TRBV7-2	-	ASSPDSSYEQY
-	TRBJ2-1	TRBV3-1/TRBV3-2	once	ASSQSTRGEQF
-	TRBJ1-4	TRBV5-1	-	ASSLAGANEKLF
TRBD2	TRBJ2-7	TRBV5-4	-	ASSPGLAADSYEQY
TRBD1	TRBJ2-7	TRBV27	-	ASSLDRDYEQY
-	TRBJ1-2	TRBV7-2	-	ASSLGFVGGYT
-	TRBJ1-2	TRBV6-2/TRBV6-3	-	ASSSVMGRNYGYT
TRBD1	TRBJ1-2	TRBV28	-	ASGTVANYGYT
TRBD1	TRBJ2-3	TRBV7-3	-	ASSLQGLVADTQY
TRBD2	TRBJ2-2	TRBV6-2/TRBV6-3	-	ASSLTSGKANTGELF
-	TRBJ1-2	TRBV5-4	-	ASSSRAGYGYT
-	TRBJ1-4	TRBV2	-	ASSVVSAQLNEKLF
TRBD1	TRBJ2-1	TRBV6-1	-	ASSEQGAFDEQF
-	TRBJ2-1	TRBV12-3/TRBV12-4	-	ASSEVDEQF
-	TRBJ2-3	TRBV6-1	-	ASSEEFTQY
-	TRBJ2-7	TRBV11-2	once	ASSRPGYEQY
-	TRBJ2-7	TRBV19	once	ANSGRDYEQY
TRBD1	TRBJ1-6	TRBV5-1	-	ASSFGTGLSSYNSPLH
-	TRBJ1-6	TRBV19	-	ASSIGGARNSPLH
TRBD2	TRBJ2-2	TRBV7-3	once	ASSLSSGGYTGELF
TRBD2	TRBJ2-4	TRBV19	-	ARIAGGPSLAKNIQY
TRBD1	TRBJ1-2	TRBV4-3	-	ASSQGQGVYGYT
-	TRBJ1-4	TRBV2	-	ASRGSLSEKLF
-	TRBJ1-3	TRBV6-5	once	ASSSGAPGGGNTIY
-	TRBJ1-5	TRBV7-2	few	ASKISWGGNQPQH
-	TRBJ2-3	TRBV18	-	ASSPGGDTQY
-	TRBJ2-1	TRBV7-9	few	ASSLFELPNEQF
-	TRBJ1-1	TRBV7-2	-	ASSLLAENTEAF